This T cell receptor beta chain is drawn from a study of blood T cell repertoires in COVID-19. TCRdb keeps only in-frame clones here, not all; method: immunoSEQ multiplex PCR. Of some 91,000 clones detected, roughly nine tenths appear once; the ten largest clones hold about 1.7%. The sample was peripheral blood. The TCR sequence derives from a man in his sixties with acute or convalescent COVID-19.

CDR3 in amino acids: CASSLRQAVSVFF. The CDR3 coding sequence is TGTGCCAGCAGCCTCAGACAGGCAGTATCTGTTTTCTTT. J is TRBJ1-1 and V is TRBV7-2; D perhaps matches TRBD1 (6 bases). There are 13 residues in the CDR3. The germline CDR1 and CDR2 sequences are SGHTA and FQGNSA. V was shortened by 5 bases and J by 13 bases, with 20 bases between the two germline ends.